A single sample gave rise to the 2 T cell receptor beta chains below, sequenced in a study of CD8+CD57+ T cells in acquired aplastic anemia. Genomic DNA, serving as template, underwent TCR beta VDJ and CDR3 profiling. TCRdb independently ran MiXCR on the reads; one entry per CDR3 protein. The sample records around 430,000 distinct CDR3 sequences, under 40% being singletons. The authors sequenced patients whose flow cytometry had shown CD8+CD57+ cell expansion. The material sequenced was sorted CD4+, CD8+, or CD8+CD57+ T cells (not recorded which) from PBMCs. The source is a human donor with aplastic anemia.

The J gene is TRBJ1-1, the V gene TRBV7-9; D unclear. The CDR3 totals 14 residues. The germline CDR1 and CDR2 sequences are SEHNR and FQNEAQ (reference sequence). V lost 2 bases, J lost 5 bases, and 12 bases lay in between. The CDR3 nucleotides read TGTGCCAGCAGCTTACGAGGGATGGGGACTGAAGCTTTCTTT. Protein sequence: CASSLRGMGTEAFF.

The DNA for the CDR3 is TGTGCCACCAGTGATTCCTTCGCGGGAGACTACAATGAGCAGTTCTTC. Its protein is CATSDSFAGDYNEQFF. V is TRBV24-1 and J is TRBJ2-1; 7 bases fit TRBD2. Germline-derived CDR1 and CDR2 are KGHDR and SFDVKD. The ends lost 2 bases at V and 3 bases at J; junction bases unmatched: 6. The CDR3 has 16 amino acids.